These 14 T cell receptor beta chains came from one sample sequenced in a study of beta chain features in type 1 diabetes (dated by TCRdb to the late 2010s). The library came from the immunoSEQ multiplex PCR assay. The High Capacity cDNA Reverse Transcription Kit was used to reverse transcribe all of the isolated RNA, meaning that expressed TCRB transcripts were what got sequenced. TCRdb stores this immuneACCESS table with in-frame sequences only. Part of the clones is absent; in the studies checked, under half of the shortfall reflects unresolved V genes, and no reason is known for the rest. The sample table lists hundreds of thousands of clones, less than 20% of them with a count of one. The ten largest clones take up approximately 0.093% of the sample. Material for sequencing was naive CD4+ T cells from blood. According to the study, the label for this sample's cell subset or site signals: true naive CD4+ T cells. Receptors originate from a man between 18 and 35 years old in good health.

In its sample, this clone was seen a few times. This CDR3 reads CASTRTGGIDTQYF. For the CDR3, the DNA is TGCGCCAGCACCCGGACAGGGGGAATAGATACGCAGTATTTT. The chain recombines TRBV5-1 with TRBJ2-3; 10 nucleotides match TRBD1. V gave up 6 bases and J gave up 5 bases; unmatched junction bases: 6. Germline-derived CDR1 and CDR2 are SGHRS and YFSETQ. CDR3 length equals 14 residues.

This sequence joins TRBV14 and TRBJ2-7, with a possible D match to TRBD2 (6 bases). This CDR3 comprises 19 residues. Trimming cost V 1 base and J 0 bases, with 22 bases left between them. Looked up from germline, CDR1 is SGHDN and CDR2 is FVKESK. This chain's CDR3 is CASSQGWVSAGRFSYEQYF. The CDR3 DNA sequence: TGTGCCAGCAGCCAAGGTTGGGTATCGGCGGGACGCTTCTCCTACGAGCAGTACTTC.

This clone was counted only a few times. A read error is possible here, since a much larger clone lies one base away. At the DNA level, this CDR3 is encoded by other sequences in the same sample as well. The V call is TRBV2, the J call TRBJ2-3; D remains ambiguous. There are 11 residues in the CDR3. The V and J ends lost 6 bases and 2 bases respectively, with 3 bases between them. Germline V CDR1 and CDR2: SNHLY, FYNNEI. The CDR3 is CASSTTDTQYF. The CDR3 bases are TGTGCCAGCAGCACCACAGATACGCAGTATTTT.

The gene calls are TRBV9 and TRBJ2-5, with D uncertain. Germline CDR1 reads SGDLS; CDR2 reads YYNGEE. V was cut by 4 bases and J by 2 bases, with 6 bases left in between. This CDR3 has 12 amino acids. The CDR3 loop reads CASSPGQETQYF. The CDR3 nucleotides read TGTGCCAGCAGCCCAGGTCAAGAGACCCAGTACTTC. Supplemented by reference TRBV9 and TRBJ2-5, the full variable domain reads DSGVTQTPKHLITATGQRVTLRCSPRSGDLSVYWYQQSLDQGLQFLIQYYNGEERAKGNILERFSAQQFPDLHSELNLSSLELGDSALYFCASSPGQETQYFGPGTRLLVL.

The chain carries TRBV28 and TRBJ2-1; D is unclear. The germline V and J ends were trimmed by 8 bases and 5 bases, with 16 bases remaining between them. Germline loops: CDR1 MDHEN, CDR2 SYDVKM. The CDR3 extends over 14 amino acids. CDR3 in amino acids: CASLEAFRNNEQFF. The CDR3 DNA follows: TGTGCCAGCTTGGAAGCGTTCCGAAACAATGAGCAGTTCTTC.

This clone was observed a few times. Germline is not matched at one junction end, which may reflect a read error. The V and J genes are TRBV4-2 and TRBJ2-3; 10 bases align to TRBD2. CDR3 length: 12 residues. From germline, CDR1 is LGHNA and CDR2 YNFKEQ. The CDR3 bases are TGTGCCAGCAGCATGGAGCGGGGGGGCCCGGATTTT. Translation gives CASSMERGGPDF.

This clone was observed a handful of times. The chain carries TRBV20-1 and TRBJ1-3; D uncertain. V shed 7 bases and J shed 12 bases, with 13 bases lying between them. Germline CDR1 DFQATT, CDR2 SNEGSKA (reference sequence). The CDR3 spans 10 residues. DNA for the CDR3: TGCAGTGTTGCCCGAGGGATCATATATTTT. Residues: CSVARGIIYF.

This clone was seen a few times. The chain carries TRBV28 and TRBJ2-5; D gene unclear. There are 12 residues in the CDR3. Germline CDR1 and CDR2: MDHEN and SYDVKM. V dropped 6 bases and J dropped 9 bases, with 14 bases sitting between them. The DNA of the CDR3 is TGTGCCAGCAGCCGTCCCCCGTGGGCCCAGTACTTC. This encodes CASSRPPWAQYF.

V is TRBV29-1 and J is TRBJ1-1; no definite D call. This CDR3 region has 15 residues. Germline CDR1 is SQVTM and CDR2 is ANQGSEA. Trimming took 4 bases from V and 1 from J, leaving 16 bases between them. The CDR3 sequence is CSVGFNPLGNTEAFF. CDR3 bases: TGCAGCGTTGGGTTCAACCCCCTAGGGAACACTGAAGCTTTCTTT.

The rearrangement joins TRBV5-6 to TRBJ1-6, with D hard to call. CDR3 length: 16 residues. V was clipped by 3 bases and J by 3 bases, with 13 bases between them. CDR1 and CDR2 (germline): SGHDT, YYEEEE. The CDR3 reads CASSSGSINYNSPLHF. DNA of the CDR3: TGTGCCAGCAGCTCAGGTTCGATTAACTATAATTCACCCCTCCACTTT.

V usage is TRBV5-6 and J usage is TRBJ1-2, with D uncertain. From germline, CDR1 is SGHDT and CDR2 YYEEEE. The CDR3 is made up of 14 amino acids. Trimming pared 2 bases from V and 2 bases from J, leaving 10 bases between. CDR3 DNA sequence: TGTGCCAGCAGCTTCCGTCGGACGAACTATGGCTACACCTTC. This codes for CASSFRRTNYGYTF.

This clone turned up a few times. The rearrangement joins TRBV9 to TRBJ1-5; possible D gene TRBD1, 6 bases. The CDR3 has 14 amino acids. CDR1 is SGDLS, CDR2 YYNGEE, per germline. V lost 0 bases and J lost 7, with 11 bases in between. CDR3 bases: TGTGCCAGCAGCGTAGGGGACACTACGCAGCCCCAGCATTTT. Its protein product is CASSVGDTTQPQHF.

This CDR3 reads CASSLADRGLNTEAFF. In DNA, the CDR3 is TGTGCCAGCAGCTTAGCGGACAGGGGACTGAACACTGAAGCTTTCTTT. V usage is TRBV11-1 and J usage is TRBJ1-1; TRBD1 matches 9 bases. With V trimmed by 0 bases and J by 0 bases, 2 bases remained unmatched. Per the germline V gene, CDR1 is SGHAT and CDR2 is FQDESV (reference sequence). The length of the CDR3 is 16 residues.

This clone showed up just a few times. The rearrangement links TRBV10-3 to TRBJ2-7; possibly TRBD2 for D (5 bases). CDR3 length: 12 residues. Trimming stripped 3 bases from V and 12 bases from J, with 15 bases between. Germline V lookup: CDR1 ENHRY, CDR2 SYGVKD. The CDR3 protein is CAISDLDGEGYF. CDR3 nucleotide sequence: TGTGCCATCAGTGACCTGGACGGGGAAGGGTACTTC.